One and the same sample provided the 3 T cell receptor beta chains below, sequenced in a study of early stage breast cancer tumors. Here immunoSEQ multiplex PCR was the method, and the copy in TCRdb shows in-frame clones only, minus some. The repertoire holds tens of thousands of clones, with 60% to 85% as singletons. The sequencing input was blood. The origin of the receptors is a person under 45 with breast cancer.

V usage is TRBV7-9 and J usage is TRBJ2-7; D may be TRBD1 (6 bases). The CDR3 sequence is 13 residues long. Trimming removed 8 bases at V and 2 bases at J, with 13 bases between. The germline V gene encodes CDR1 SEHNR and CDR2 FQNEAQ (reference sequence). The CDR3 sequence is CASAWGQAYEQYF. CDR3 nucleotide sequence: TGTGCCAGCGCTTGGGGGCAGGCCTACGAGCAGTACTTC.

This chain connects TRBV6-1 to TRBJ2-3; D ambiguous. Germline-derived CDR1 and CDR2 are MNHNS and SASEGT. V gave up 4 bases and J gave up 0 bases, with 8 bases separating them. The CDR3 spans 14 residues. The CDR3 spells CASSVQASTDTQYF. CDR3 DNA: TGTGCCAGCAGTGTTCAGGCTAGCACAGATACGCAGTATTTT.

The CDR3 is CASSLSHSGTYQETQYF. CDR3 bases: TGTGCCAGCAGTTTAAGCCATAGCGGGACGTACCAAGAGACCCAGTACTTC. V is TRBV27 and J is TRBJ2-5; 8 bases are shared with TRBD2. J gave up 0 bases and V 2 bases, and 8 bases lay outside the gene matches. CDR3 size: 17 residues. Germline assignment: CDR1 MNHEY and CDR2 SMNVEV (reference sequence).